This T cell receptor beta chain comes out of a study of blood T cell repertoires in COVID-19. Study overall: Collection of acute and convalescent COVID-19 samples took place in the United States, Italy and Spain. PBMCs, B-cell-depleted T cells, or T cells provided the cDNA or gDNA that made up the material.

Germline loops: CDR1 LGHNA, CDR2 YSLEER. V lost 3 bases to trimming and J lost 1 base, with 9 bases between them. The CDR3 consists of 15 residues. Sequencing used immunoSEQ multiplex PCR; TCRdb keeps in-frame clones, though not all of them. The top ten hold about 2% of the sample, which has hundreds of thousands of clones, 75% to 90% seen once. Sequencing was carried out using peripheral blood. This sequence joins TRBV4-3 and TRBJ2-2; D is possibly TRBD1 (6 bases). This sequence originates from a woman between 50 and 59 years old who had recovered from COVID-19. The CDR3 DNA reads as TGCGCCAGCAGCCAGGCACAGGGGAACACCGGGGAGCTGTTTTTT. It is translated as CASSQAQGNTGELFF.